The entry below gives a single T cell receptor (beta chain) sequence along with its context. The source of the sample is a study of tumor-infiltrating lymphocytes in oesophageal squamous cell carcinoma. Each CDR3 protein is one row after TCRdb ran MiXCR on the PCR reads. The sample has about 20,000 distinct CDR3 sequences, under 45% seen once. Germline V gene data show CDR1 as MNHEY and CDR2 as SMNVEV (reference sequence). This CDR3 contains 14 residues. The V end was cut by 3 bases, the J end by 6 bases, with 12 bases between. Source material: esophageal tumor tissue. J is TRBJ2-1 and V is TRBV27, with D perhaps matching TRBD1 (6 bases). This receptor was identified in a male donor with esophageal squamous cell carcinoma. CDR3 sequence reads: CASSFRGLSNEQFF. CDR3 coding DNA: TGTGCCAGCAGTTTCAGGGGCTTATCCAATGAGCAGTTCTTC.